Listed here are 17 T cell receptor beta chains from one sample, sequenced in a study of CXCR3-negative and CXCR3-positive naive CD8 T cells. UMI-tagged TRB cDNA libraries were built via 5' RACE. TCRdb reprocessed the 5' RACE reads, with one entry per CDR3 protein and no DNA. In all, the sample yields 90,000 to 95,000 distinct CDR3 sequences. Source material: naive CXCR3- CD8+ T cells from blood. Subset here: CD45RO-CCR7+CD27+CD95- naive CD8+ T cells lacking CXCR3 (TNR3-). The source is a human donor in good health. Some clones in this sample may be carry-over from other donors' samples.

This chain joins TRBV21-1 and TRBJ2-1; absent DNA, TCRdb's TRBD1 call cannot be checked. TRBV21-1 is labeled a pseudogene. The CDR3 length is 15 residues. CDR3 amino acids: CASSYLKKGPGEQFF.

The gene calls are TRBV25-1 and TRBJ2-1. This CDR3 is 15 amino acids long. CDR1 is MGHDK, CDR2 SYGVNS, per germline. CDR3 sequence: CASSDLTSLYNEQFF.

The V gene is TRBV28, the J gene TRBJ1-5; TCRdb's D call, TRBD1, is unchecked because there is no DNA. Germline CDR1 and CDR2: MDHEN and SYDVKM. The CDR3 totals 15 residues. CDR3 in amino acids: CASSLQRQGNQPQHF. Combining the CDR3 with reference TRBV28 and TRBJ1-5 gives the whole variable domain DVKVTQSSRYLVKRTGEKVFLECVQDMDHENMFWYRQDPGLGLRLIYFSYDVKMKEKGDIPEGYSVSREKKERFSLILESASTNQTSMYLCASSLQRQGNQPQHFGDGTRLSIL.

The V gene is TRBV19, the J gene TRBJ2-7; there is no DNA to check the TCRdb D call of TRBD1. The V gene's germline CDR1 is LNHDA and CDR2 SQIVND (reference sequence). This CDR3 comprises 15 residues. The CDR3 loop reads CATKPGAGGTYEQYF.

The CDR3 spells CASSYRTGTIHEQYF. The V gene is TRBV6-2 or TRBV6-3, the J gene TRBJ2-7; TCRdb reports TRBD1, a call that lacks DNA to check it against. The length of the CDR3 is 15 residues. Germline V gives CDR1 MNHEY, CDR2 SVGEGT.

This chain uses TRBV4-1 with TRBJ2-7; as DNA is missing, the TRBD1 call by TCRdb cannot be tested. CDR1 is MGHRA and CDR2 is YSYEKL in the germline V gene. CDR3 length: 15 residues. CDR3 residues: CASSQGAGGTYEQYF.

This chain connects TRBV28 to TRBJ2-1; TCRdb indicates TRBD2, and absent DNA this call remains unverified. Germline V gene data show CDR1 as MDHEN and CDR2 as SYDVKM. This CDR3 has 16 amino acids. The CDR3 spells CASSLYGGWADNEQFF.

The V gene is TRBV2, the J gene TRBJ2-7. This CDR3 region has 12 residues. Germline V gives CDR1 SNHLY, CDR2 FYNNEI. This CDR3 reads CASSEAPYEQYF. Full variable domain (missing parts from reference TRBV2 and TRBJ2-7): EPEVTQTPSHQVTQMGQEVILRCVPISNHLYFYWYRQILGQKVEFLVSFYNNEISEKSEIFDDQFSVERPDGSNFTLKIRSTKLEDSAMYFCASSEAPYEQYFGPGTRLTVT.

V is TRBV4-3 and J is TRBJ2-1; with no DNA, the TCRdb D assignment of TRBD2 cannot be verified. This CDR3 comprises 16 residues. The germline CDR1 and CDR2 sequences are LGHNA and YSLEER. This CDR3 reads CASSQVPVPHYNEQFF.

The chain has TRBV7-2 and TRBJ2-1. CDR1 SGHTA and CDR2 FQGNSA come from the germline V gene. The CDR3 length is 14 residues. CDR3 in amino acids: CASSLLEDYNEQFF. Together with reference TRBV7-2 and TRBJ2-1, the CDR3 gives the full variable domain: GAGVSQSPSNKVTEKGKDVELRCDPISGHTALYWYRQSLGQGLEFLIYFQGNSAPDKSGLPSDRFSAERTGGSVSTLTIQRTQQEDSAVYLCASSLLEDYNEQFFGPGTRLTVL.

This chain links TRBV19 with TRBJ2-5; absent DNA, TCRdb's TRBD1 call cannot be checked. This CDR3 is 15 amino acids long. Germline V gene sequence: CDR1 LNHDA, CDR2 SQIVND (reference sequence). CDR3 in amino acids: CASSMRGTLEETQYF.

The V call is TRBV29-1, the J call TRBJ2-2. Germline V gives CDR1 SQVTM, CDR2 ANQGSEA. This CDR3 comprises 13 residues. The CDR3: CSVESFYTGELFF.

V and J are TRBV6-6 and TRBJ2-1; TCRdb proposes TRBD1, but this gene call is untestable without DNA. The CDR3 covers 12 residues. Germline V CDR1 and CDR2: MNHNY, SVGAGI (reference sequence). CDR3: CASSLGGDEQFF.

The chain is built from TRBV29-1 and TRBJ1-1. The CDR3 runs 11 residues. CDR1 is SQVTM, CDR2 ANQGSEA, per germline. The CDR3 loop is CSVEASYEAFF. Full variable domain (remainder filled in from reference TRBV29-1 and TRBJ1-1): SAVISQKPSRDICQRGTSLTIQCQVDSQVTMMFWYRQQPGQSLTLIATANQGSEATYESGFVIDKFPISRPNLTFSTLTVSNMSPEDSSIYLCSVEASYEAFFGQGTRLTVV.

CDR3 sequence: CSVMDNPYEQYF. The gene calls are TRBV29-1 and TRBJ2-7; there is no DNA to check the TCRdb D call of TRBD1. The CDR3 has 12 residues. CDR1 is SQVTM and CDR2 is ANQGSEA in the germline V gene.

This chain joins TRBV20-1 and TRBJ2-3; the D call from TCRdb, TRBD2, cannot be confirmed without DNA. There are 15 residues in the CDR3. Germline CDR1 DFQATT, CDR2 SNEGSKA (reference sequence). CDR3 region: CSARDRAHSADTQYF.

CDR3 protein: CASSPPERVAYEQYF. This sequence joins TRBV12-3 or TRBV12-4 and TRBJ2-7; the TCRdb call, TRBD2, lacks DNA for checking. The CDR3 is made up of 15 amino acids.